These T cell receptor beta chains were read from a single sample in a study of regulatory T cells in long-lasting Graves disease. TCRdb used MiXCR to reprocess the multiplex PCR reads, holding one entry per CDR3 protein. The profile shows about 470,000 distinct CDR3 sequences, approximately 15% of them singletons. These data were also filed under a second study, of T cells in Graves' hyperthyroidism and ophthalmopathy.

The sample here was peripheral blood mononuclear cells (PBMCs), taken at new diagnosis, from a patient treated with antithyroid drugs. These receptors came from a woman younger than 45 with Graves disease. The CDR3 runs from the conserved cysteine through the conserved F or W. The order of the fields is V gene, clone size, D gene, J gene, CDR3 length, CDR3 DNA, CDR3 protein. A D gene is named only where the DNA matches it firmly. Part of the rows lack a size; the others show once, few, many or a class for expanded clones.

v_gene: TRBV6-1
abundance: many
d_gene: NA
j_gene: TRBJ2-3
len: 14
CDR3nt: TGTGCTGGTCAGGATGGCCTTAGCACAGATACGCAGTATTTT
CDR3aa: CAGQDGLSTDTQYF

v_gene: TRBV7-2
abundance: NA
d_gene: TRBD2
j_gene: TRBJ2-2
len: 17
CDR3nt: TGTGCCAGCAGCCTCCGTTTTGGGACTATGAACACCGGGGAGCTGTTTTTT
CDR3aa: CASSLRFGTMNTGELFF

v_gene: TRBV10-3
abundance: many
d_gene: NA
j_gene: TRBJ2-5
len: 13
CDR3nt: TGTGCCATCGCGGTCAGAGGGTCAGAGACCCAGTACTTC
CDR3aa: CAIAVRGSETQYF

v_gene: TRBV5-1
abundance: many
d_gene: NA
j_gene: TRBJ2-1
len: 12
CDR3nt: TGCGCCAGCAGCTCGCCTCGGGAGCGGCAGTTCTTC
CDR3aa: CASSSPRERQFF

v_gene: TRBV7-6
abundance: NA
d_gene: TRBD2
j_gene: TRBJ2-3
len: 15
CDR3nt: TGTGCCAGCAGCCCTAGGCGGGAGGGCCCTGATACGCAGTATTTT
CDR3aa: CASSPRREGPDTQYF

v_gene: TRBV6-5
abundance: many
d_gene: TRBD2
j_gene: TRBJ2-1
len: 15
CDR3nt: TGTGCCAGCAGTTCGGGCGGGAGCTCCTACAATGAGCAGTTCTTC
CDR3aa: CASSSGGSSYNEQFF

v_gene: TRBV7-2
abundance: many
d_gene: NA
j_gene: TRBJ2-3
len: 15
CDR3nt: TGTGCCAGCAGCTTAGATCGACCTAGCACAGATACGCAGTATTTT
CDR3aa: CASSLDRPSTDTQYF

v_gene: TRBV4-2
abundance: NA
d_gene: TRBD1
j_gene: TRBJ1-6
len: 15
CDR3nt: TGTGCCAGCAGCCAAGATTCGAACAGGGGTTCACCCCTCCACTTT
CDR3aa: CASSQDSNRGSPLHF

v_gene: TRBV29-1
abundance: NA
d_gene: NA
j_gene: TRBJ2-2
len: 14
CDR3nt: TGCAGCGTTGTTCCTACCCGAATCTCCGGGGAGCTGTTTTTT
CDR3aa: CSVVPTRISGELFF

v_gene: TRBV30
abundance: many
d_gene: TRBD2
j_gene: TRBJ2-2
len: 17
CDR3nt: TGTGCCTGGAGTAGGGGACTAGCGGGAGTCTCCTCCGGGGAGCTGTTTTTT
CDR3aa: CAWSRGLAGVSSGELFF

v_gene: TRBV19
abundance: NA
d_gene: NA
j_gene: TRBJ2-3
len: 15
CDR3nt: TGTGCCAGTAGTATACGTGACAGGTACACAGATACGCAGTATTTT
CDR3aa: CASSIRDRYTDTQYF

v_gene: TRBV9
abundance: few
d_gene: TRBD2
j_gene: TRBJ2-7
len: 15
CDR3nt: TGTGCCAGCAGCGCGGGGGGGGACCTCTCCTACGAGCAGTACTTC
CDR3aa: CASSAGGDLSYEQYF

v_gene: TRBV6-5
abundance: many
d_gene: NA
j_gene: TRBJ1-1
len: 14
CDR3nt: TGTGCCAGCAGTTACTGGGGTCAAGGAGCTGAAGCTTTCTTT
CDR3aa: CASSYWGQGAEAFF

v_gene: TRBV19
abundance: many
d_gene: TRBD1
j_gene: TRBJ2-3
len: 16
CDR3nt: TGTGCCAGTAGGCCCCTCGGACAGGGGGCAGTAGATACGCAGTATTTT
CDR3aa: CASRPLGQGAVDTQYF

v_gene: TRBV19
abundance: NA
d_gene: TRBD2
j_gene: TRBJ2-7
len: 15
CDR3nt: TGTGCCAGTGCAAGGACTAGCGGGAGCAGGTACGAGCAGTACTTC
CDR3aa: CASARTSGSRYEQYF

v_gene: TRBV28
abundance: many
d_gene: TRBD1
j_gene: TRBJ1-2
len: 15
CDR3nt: TGTGCCAGCAGCCGTAACAGGGGAAATAACTATGGCTACACCTTC
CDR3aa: CASSRNRGNNYGYTF

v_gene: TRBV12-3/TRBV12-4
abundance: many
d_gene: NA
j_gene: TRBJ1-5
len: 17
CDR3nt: TGTGCCAGCACCCTAGAGGGTATGTTGACTAGCAATCAGCCCCAGCATTTT
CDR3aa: CASTLEGMLTSNQPQHF

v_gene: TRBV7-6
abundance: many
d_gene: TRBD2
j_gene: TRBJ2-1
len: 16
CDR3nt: TGTGCCAGCAGCTCCGGGACTAGCGGGACCTACAATGAGCAGTTCTTC
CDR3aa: CASSSGTSGTYNEQFF

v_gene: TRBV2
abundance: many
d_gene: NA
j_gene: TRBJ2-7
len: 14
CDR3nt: TGTGCCAGCAGTGAAGTGGGGTTTGGGTACGAGCAGTACTTC
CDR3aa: CASSEVGFGYEQYF

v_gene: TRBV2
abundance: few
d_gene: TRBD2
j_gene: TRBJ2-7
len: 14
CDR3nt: TGTGCCAGCAGTGAGACTAGCGGGGTTTTTGAGCAGTACTTC
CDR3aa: CASSETSGVFEQYF

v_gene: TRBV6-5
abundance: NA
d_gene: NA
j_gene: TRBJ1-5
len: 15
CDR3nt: TGTGCCAGCAGTTACCAAAGGGGGGATGGTCAGCCCCAGCATTTT
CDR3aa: CASSYQRGDGQPQHF

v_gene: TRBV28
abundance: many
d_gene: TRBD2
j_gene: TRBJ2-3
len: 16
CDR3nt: TGTGCCAGCAGTTTCCCCCTAGCGGGAGTCGCAGATACGCAGTATTTT
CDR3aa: CASSFPLAGVADTQYF

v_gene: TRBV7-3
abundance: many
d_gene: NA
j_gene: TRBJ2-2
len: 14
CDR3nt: TGTGCCAGCAGTTTGACCGCTCTAGCCGGGGAGCTGTTTTTT
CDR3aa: CASSLTALAGELFF

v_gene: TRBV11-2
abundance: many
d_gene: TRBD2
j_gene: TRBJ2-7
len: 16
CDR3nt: TGTGCCAGCAGCTTAGGTCGGAAGCGGGATTATTACGAGCAGTACTTC
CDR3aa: CASSLGRKRDYYEQYF

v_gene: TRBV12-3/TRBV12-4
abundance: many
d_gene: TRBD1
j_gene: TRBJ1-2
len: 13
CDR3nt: TGTGCCAGCAGTGAGACAGGGATGAGTGGCTACACCTTC
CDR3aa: CASSETGMSGYTF

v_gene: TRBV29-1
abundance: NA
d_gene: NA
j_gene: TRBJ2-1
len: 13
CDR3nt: TGCAGCGTTGCAGAGGGCTCCTACAATGAGCAGTTCTTC
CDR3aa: CSVAEGSYNEQFF

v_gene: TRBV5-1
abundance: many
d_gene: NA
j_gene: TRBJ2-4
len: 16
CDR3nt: TGCGCCAGCAGCCCGCCCCTAGGAACTAACAAAAACATTCAGTACTTC
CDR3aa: CASSPPLGTNKNIQYF

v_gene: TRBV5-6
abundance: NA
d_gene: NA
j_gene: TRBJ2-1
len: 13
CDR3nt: TGTGCCAGCAGCTTGGAACTTCAACATGAGCAGTTCTTC
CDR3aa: CASSLELQHEQFF

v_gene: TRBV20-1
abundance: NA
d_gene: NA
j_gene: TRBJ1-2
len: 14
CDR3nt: TGCAGTGTTTCTAAACCGGGACAAAACTATGGCTACACCTTC
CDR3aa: CSVSKPGQNYGYTF

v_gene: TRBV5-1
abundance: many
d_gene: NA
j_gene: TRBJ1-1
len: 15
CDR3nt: TGCGCCAGCAGCCCGGGGGGGGGTACGAACACTGAAGCTTTCTTT
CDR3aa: CASSPGGGTNTEAFF

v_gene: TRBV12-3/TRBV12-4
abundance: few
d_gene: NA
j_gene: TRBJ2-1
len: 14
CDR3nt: TGTGCCAGCAGTTTTCTTTTGCCCTACAATGAGCAGTTCTTC
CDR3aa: CASSFLLPYNEQFF

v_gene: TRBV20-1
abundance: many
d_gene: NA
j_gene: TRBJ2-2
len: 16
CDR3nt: TGCAGTGCTAGAGATCTTGCTAGGAGTACTTCCGGGGAGCTGTTTTTT
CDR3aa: CSARDLARSTSGELFF

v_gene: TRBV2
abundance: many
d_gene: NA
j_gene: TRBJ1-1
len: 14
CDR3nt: TGTGCCAGCAGTGTCAGGGTAGAGGGCACTGAAGCTTTCTTT
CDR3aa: CASSVRVEGTEAFF

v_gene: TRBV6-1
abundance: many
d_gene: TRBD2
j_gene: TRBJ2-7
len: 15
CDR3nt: TGTGCCAGCAGTCGACTAGCGGGAGGAGTATACGAGCAGTACTTC
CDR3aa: CASSRLAGGVYEQYF

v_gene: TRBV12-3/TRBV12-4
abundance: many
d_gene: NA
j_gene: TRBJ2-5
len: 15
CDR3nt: TGTGCCAGCAGTTTAGCGGGAGGTTCGCGAGAGACCCAGTACTTC
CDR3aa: CASSLAGGSRETQYF

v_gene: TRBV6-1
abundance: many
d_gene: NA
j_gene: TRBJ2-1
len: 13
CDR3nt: TGTGCCAGCAGCCCGGGACCGTCACGGGAGCAGTTCTTC
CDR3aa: CASSPGPSREQFF

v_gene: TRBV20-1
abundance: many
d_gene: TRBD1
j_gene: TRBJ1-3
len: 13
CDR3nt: TGCAGTGCTGTGGGGACAGATGGAAACACCATATATTTT
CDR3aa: CSAVGTDGNTIYF

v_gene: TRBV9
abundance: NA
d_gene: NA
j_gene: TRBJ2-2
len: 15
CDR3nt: TGTGCCAGCAGAGGAGGGGCGGCTCCCACCGGGGAGCTGTTTTTT
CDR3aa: CASRGGAAPTGELFF

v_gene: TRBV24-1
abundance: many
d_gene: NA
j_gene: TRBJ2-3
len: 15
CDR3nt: TGTGCCACCAGTGATAACAGGGATTGGACAGATACGCAGTATTTT
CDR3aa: CATSDNRDWTDTQYF

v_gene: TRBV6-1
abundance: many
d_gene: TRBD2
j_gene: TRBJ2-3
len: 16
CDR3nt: TGTGCCAGCAGGATAATTGGGACTAGCGGCACAGATACGCAGTATTTT
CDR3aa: CASRIIGTSGTDTQYF

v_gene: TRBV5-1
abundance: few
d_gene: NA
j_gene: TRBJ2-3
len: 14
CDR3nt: TGCGCCAGCAGCTTCGGCGCATTGGCAGATACGCAGTATTTT
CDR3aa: CASSFGALADTQYF

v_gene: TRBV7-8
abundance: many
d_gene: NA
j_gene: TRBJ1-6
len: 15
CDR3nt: TGTGCCAGCAGCTTACAGGCCGCTAGTAATTCACCCCTCCACTTT
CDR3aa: CASSLQAASNSPLHF

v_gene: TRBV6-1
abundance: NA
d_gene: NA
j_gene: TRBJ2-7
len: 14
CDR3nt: TGTGCCAGCAGCCATGACCGGGGGCCAGGCGAGCAGTACTTC
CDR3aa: CASSHDRGPGEQYF

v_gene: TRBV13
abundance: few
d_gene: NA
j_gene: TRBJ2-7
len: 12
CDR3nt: TGTGCCAGCAGCCCCGGGGTGGTCGAGCAGTACTTC
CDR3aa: CASSPGVVEQYF

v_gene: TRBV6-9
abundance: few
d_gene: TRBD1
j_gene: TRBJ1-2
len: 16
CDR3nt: TGTGCCAGCAGTTACGTGGGGACAGGGATTAACTATGGCTACACCTTC
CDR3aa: CASSYVGTGINYGYTF

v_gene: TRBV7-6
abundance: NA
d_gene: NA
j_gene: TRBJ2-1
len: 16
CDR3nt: TGTGCCAGCAGCCCCACTCAGGTCACGGCCTACAATGAGCAGTTCTTC
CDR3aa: CASSPTQVTAYNEQFF

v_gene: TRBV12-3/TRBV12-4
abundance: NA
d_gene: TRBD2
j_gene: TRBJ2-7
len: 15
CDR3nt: TGTGCCAGCAGTTTGAGTAGCGGGGGCTCCTACGAGCAGCACTTC
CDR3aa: CASSLSSGGSYEQHF

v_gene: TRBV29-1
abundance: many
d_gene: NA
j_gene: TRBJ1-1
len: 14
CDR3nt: TGCAGCGTTGAAGGGGACGGACGCGGCACTGAGGCTTTCTTT
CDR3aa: CSVEGDGRGTEAFF

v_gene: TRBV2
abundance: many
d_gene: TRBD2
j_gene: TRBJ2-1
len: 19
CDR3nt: TGTGCCAGCAGTGAAGGTACGGGACTAGCCGTCCCTGTGGTGTATGAGCAGTTCTTC
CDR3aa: CASSEGTGLAVPVVYEQFF

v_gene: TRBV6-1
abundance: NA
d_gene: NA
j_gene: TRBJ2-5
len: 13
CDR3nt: TGTGCCAGCAGTGTTATGCCCCAAGAGACCCAGTACTTC
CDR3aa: CASSVMPQETQYF

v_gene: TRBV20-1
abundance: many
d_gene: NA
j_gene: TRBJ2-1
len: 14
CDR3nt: TGCAGTGCCACCGGGACACCGGGTTCTGATGAGCAGTTCTTC
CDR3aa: CSATGTPGSDEQFF